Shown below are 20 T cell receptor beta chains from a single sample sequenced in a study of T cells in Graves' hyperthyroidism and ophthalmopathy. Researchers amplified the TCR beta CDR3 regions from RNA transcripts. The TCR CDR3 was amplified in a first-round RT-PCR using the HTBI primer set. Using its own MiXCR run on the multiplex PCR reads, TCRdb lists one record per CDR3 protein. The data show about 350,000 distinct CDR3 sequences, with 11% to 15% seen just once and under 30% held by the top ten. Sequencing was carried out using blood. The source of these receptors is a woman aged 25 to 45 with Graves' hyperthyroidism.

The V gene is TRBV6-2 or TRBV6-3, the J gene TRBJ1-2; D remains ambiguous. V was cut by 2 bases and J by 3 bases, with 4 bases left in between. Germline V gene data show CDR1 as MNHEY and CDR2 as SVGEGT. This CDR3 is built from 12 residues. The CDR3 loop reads CASSYRDYGYTF. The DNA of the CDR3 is TGTGCCAGCAGTTACCGGGACTATGGCTACACCTTC.

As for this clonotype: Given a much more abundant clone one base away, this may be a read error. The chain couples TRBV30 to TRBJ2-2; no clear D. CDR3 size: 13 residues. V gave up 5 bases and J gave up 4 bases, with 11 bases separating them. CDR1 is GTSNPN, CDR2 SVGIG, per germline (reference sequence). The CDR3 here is CAWGRAGTGELFF. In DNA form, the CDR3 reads TGTGCCTGGGGTAGAGCAGGCACCGGGGAGCTGTTTTTT.

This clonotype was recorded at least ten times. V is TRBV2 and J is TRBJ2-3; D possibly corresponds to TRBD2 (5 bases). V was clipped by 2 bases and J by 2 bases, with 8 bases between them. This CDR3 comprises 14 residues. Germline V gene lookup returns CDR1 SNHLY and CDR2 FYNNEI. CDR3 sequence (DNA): TGTGCCAGCAGTGAAAGCGGTGTCACAGATACGCAGTATTTT. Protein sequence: CASSESGVTDTQYF. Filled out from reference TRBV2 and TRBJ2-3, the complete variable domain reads EPEVTQTPSHQVTQMGQEVILRCVPISNHLYFYWYRQILGQKVEFLVSFYNNEISEKSEIFDDQFSVERPDGSNFTLKIRSTKLEDSAMYFCASSESGVTDTQYFGPGTRLTVL.

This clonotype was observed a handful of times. The DNA for the CDR3 is TGTGCCAGCAGCAGACGGGACAGGGTAGGGGCAGATACGCAGTATTTT. This codes for CASSRRDRVGADTQYF. V usage is TRBV7-2 and J usage is TRBJ2-3; the match to TRBD1 covers 9 bases. The CDR3 totals 16 residues. Germline assignment: CDR1 SGHTA and CDR2 FQGNSA. V lost 5 bases, J lost 4 bases, and 10 bases stayed unmatched.

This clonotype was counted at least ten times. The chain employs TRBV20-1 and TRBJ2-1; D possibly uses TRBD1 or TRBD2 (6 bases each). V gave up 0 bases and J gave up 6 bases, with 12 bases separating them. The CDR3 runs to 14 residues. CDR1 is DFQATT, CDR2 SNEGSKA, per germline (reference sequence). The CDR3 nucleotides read TGCAGTGCTAGAGATCCGGAGGGGGGCAATGAGCAGTTCTTC. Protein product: CSARDPEGGNEQFF.

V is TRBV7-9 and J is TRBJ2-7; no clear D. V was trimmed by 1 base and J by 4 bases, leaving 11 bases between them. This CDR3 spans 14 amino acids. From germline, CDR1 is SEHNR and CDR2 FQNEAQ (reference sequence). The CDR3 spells CASSLDNSRYEQYF. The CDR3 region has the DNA TGTGCCAGCAGCTTAGATAACAGTAGGTACGAGCAGTACTTC.

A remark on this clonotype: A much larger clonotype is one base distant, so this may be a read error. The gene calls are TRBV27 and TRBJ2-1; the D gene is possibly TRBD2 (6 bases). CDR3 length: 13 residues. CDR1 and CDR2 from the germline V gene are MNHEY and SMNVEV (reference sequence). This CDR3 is CASSRRRDREQCF. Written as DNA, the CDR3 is TGTGCCAGCAGTCGGAGGAGGGATCGGGAGCAGTGCTTC.

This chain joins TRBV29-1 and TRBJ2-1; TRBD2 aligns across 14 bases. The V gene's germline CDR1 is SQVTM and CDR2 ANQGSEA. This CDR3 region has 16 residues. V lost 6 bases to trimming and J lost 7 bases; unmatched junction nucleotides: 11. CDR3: CSVRPTGTSGSNEQFF. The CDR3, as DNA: TGCAGCGTGCGACCTACCGGGACTAGCGGGAGTAATGAGCAGTTCTTC.

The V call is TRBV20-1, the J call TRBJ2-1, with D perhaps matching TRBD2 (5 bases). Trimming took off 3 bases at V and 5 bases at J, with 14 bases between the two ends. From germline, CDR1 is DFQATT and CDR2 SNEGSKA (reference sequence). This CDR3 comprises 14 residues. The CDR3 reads CSARAPRGNNEQFF. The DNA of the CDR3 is TGCAGTGCTAGGGCTCCTCGGGGAAACAATGAGCAGTTCTTC.

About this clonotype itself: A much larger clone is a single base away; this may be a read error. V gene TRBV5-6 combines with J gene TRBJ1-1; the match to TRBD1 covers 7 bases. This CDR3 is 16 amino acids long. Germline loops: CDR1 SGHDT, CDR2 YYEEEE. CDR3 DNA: TGTGCCAGCAGCTTGAGCAGAGGGGGCTGGAACGCTGAAGCTTTCTTT. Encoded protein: CASSLSRGGWNAEAFF.

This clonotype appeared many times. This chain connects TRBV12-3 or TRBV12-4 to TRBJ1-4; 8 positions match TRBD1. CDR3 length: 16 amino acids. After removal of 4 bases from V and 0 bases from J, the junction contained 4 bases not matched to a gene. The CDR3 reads CASSWGTGATNEKLFF. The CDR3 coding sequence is TGTGCCAGCAGTTGGGGGACAGGCGCAACTAATGAAAAACTGTTTTTT.

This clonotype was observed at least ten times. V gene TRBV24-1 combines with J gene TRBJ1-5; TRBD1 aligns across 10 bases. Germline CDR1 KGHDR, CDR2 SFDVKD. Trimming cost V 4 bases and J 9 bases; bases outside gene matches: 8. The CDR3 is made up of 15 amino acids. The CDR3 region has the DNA TGTGCCACCAGTGAAACCGGGACAGGGGATATGCCCCAGCATTTT. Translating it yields CATSETGTGDMPQHF.

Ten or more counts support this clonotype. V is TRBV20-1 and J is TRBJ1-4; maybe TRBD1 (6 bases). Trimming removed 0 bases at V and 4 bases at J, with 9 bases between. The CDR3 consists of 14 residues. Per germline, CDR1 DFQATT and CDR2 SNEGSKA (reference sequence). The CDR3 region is CSAREGTNNEKLFF. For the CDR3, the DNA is TGCAGTGCTAGAGAGGGGACAAATAATGAAAAACTGTTTTTT.

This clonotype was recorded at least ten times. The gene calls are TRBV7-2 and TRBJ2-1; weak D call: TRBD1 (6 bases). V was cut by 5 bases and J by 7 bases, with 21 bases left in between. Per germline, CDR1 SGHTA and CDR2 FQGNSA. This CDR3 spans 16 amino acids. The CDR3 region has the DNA TGTGCCAGCAGCCCTACAGGGTGGGCTTCTATAAATGAGCAGTTCTTC. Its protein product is CASSPTGWASINEQFF.

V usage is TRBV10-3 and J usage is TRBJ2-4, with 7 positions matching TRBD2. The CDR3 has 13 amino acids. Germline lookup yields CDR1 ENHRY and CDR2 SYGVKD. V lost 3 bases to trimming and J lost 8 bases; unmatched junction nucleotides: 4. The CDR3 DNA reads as TGTGCCATCAGTGAATCAGGACTAGACATTCAGTACTTC. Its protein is CAISESGLDIQYF.

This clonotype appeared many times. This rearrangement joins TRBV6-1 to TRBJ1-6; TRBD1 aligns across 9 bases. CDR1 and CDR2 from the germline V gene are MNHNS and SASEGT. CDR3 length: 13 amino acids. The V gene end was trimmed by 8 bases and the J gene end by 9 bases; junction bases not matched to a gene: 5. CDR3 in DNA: TGTGCCAGCCGGGACAGGGAGGGTTCACCCCTCCACTTT. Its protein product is CASRDREGSPLHF.

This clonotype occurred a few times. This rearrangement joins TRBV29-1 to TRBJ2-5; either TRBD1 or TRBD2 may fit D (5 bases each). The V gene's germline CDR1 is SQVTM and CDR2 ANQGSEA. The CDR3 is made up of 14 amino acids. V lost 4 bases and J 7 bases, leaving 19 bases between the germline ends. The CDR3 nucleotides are TGCAGCGTTGTTCCTGGGACCCCCCAGGGGACCCAGTACTTC. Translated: CSVVPGTPQGTQYF.

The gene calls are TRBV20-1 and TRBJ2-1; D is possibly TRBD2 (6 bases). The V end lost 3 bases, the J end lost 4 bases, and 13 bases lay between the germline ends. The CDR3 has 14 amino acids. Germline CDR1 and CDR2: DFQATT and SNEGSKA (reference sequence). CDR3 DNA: TGCAGTGCTAGCGTAGCGGCAAAATACAATGAGCAGTTCTTC. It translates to CSASVAAKYNEQFF.

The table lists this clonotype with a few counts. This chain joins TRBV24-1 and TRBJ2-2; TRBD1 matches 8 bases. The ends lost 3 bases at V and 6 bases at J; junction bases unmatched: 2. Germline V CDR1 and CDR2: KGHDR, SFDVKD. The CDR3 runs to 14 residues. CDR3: CATSDPDRAGELFF. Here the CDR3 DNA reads TGTGCCACCAGTGATCCGGACAGGGCCGGGGAGCTGTTTTTT.

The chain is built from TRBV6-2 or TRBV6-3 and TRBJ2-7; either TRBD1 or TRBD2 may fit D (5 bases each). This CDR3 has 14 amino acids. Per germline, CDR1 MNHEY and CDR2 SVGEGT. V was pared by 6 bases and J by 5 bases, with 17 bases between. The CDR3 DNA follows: TGTGCCAGCAGCTCCAAGAGGGACGGCCACGAGCAGTACTTC. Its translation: CASSSKRDGHEQYF.